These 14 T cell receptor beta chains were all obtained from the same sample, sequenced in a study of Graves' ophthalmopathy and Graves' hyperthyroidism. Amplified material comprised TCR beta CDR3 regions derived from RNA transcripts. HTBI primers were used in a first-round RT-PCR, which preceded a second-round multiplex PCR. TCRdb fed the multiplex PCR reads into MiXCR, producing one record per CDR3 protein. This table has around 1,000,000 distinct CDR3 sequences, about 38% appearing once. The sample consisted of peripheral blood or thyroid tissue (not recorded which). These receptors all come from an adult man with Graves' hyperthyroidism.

The chain's CDR3 is CASTRGGGGGTEAFF. The CDR3 DNA reads TGTGCCAGCACCCGGGGGGGAGGGGGCGGAACTGAAGCTTTCTTT. This rearrangement joins TRBV2 to TRBJ1-1; 7 bases match TRBD1. This CDR3 contains 15 residues. Germline CDR1 reads SNHLY; CDR2 reads FYNNEI. V lost 7 bases, J lost 5 bases, and 13 bases stayed unmatched.

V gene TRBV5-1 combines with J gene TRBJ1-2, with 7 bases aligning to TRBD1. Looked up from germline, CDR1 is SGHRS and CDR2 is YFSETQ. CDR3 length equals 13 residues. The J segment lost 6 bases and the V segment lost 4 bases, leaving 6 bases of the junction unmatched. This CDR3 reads CASSNTGADGYTF. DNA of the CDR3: TGCGCCAGCAGCAATACAGGGGCGGATGGCTACACCTTC.

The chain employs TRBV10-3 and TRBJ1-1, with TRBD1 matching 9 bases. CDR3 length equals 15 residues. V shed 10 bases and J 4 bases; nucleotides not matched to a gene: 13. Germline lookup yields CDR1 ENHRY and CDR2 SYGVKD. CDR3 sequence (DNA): TGTGCCACCTCCCGAGGGACAGGGTTGAGCACTGAAGCTTTCTTT. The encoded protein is CATSRGTGLSTEAFF.

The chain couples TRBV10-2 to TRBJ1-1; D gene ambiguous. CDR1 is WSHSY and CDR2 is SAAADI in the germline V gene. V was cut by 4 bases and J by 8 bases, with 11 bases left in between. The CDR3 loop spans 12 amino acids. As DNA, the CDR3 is TGCGCCAGCAGTGCCGGACTAGCGGAAGCTTTCTTT. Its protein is CASSAGLAEAFF.

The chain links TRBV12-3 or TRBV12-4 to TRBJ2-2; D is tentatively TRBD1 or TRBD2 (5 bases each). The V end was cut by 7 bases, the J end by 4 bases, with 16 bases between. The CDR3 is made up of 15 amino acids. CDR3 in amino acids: CASIQVGDGTGELFF. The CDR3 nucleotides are TGTGCCAGCATTCAGGTGGGGGATGGCACCGGGGAGCTGTTTTTT.

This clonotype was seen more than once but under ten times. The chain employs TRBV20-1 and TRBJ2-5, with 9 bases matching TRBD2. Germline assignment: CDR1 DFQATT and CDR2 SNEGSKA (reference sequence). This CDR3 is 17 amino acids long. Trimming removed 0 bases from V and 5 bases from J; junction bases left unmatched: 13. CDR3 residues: CSARDWPSGTRGETQYF. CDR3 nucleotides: TGCAGTGCTAGAGATTGGCCTAGCGGGACCCGGGGGGAGACCCAGTACTTC.

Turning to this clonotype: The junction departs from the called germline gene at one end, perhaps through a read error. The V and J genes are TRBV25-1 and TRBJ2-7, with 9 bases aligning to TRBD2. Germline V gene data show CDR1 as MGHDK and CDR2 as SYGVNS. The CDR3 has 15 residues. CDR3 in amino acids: CTSRDLVAGAYEQYF. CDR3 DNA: TGTACCAGCAGAGATTTGGTAGCGGGAGCGTACGAGCAGTACTTC.

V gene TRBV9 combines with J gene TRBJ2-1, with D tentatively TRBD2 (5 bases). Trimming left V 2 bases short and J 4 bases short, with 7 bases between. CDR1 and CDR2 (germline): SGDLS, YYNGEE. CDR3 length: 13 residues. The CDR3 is CASSVSGYNEQFF. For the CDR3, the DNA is TGTGCCAGCAGCGTCAGCGGATACAATGAGCAGTTCTTC.

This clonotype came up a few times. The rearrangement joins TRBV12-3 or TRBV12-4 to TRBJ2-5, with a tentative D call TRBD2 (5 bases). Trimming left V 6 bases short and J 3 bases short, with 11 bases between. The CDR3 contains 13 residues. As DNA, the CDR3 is TGTGCCAGCAGAAAAGCGGAGAAAGAGACCCAGTACTTC. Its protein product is CASRKAEKETQYF.

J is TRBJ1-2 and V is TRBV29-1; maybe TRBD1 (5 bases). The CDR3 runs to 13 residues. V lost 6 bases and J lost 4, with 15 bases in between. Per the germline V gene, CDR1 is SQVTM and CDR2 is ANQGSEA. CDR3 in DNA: TGCAGCGTCCTGACGGGGGAAGGCTATGGCTACACCTTC. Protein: CSVLTGEGYGYTF.

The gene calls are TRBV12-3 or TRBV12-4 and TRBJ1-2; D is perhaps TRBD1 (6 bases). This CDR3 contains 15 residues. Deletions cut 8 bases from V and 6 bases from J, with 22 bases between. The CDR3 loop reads CASSPRDIRTDGYTF. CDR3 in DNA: TGTGCCAGCTCACCCCGGGACATTAGAACGGATGGCTACACCTTC.

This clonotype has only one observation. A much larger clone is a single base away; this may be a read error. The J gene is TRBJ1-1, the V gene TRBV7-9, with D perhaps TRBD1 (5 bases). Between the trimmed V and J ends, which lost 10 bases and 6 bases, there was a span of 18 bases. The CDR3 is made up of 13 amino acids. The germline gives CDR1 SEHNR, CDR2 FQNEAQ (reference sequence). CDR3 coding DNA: TGTGCCACTTATCAGGGACGTTGGGCTGAAGCTTTCTTT. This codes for CATYQGRWAEAFF.

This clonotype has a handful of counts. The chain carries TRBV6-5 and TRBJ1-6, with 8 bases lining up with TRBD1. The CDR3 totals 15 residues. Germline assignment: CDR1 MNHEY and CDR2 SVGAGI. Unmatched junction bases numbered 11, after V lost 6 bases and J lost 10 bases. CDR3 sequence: CASSNTGQGPSPLHF. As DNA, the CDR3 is TGTGCCAGCAGCAACACCGGACAGGGTCCGTCACCCCTCCACTTT.

CDR3 residues: CASRTQYTGELFF. The CDR3 region has the DNA TGTGCCAGCAGGACCCAATACACCGGGGAGCTGTTTTTT. This sequence joins TRBV2 and TRBJ2-2; D unclear. Trimming pared 6 bases from V and 3 bases from J, leaving 8 bases between. CDR1 and CDR2 from the germline V gene are SNHLY and FYNNEI. CDR3 size: 13 residues. Variable domain in full (rest from reference TRBV2 and TRBJ2-2): EPEVTQTPSHQVTQMGQEVILRCVPISNHLYFYWYRQILGQKVEFLVSFYNNEISEKSEIFDDQFSVERPDGSNFTLKIRSTKLEDSAMYFCASRTQYTGELFFGEGSRLTVL.